This T cell receptor beta chain is from a study of shared T cell receptors in the human thymus. Germline CDR1 and CDR2: MRHNA and SNTAGT. The V and J ends lost 6 bases and 1 base respectively, with 9 bases between them. This CDR3 spans 13 amino acids. This clone was observed a handful of times. Repertoires were generated with immunoSEQ multiplex PCR, while TCRdb's copy carries only in-frame clones and drops some. Of 500,000 to 750,000 clones listed, roughly 90% are singletons. In addition, the sample was reused for a study of human thymus T cells. Turning to that study: Reports from related research described highly overlapping thymic repertoires among unrelated individuals.

The rearrangement links TRBV6-4 to TRBJ1-1; a possible D gene is TRBD1 (5 bases). What was sequenced was thymocytes. This sequence originates from a boy younger than two with a congenital heart defect. In DNA, the CDR3 is TGTGCCAGCAGGCAGACAGCGAACACTGAAGCTTTCTTT. Its protein product is CASRQTANTEAFF.